These 29 T cell receptor beta chains share one sample of origin, sequenced in a study of graft-versus-host responses after intestinal transplantation (dated by TCRdb to the early 2020s). Library preparation used the immunoSEQ multiplex PCR assay. TCRdb limited this immuneACCESS table to in-frame rearrangements with V and J called. A share of clones is missing; checked studies link under half to unresolved V genes, and the rest is unexplained. This sample is represented by about 77,000 clones; 80% to 95% of them were singletons. The ten most abundant clones make up approximately 0.73% of the sample. Sequenced material: PBMCs, taken 98 days after intestinal transplantation. Source of these receptors: a human patient who received an intestinal transplant, so some T cells may come from the graft donor.

This clone was recorded once. This chain uses TRBV15 with TRBJ2-1; D is perhaps TRBD2 (5 bases). CDR3 length: 12 residues. The germline V gene encodes CDR1 LNHNV and CDR2 YYDKDF (reference sequence). V was shortened by 1 base and J by 12 bases, with 10 bases between the two germline ends. CDR3 nucleotide sequence: TGTGCCACCAGCAGAGTTCGGACTGGGCAGTTCTTC. Translated, it gives CATSRVRTGQFF.

V gene TRBV6-5 combines with J gene TRBJ1-3; no clear D gene. The CDR3 sequence is 13 residues long. Trimming pared 6 bases from V and 0 bases from J, leaving 6 bases between. Germline-derived CDR1 and CDR2 are MNHEY and SVGAGI. The CDR3 bases are TGTGCCAGCAGACGGAGCTCTGGAAACACCATATATTTT. Translating gives CASRRSSGNTIYF.

This clone appeared a few times. The chain links TRBV7-9 to TRBJ2-1, with TRBD2 as a possible D gene (5 bases). V dropped 0 bases and J dropped 8 bases, with 8 bases sitting between them. Germline V gene sequence: CDR1 SEHNR, CDR2 FQNEAQ (reference sequence). This CDR3 is 13 amino acids long. CDR3 in amino acids: CASSLAGVYEQFF. For the CDR3, the DNA is TGTGCCAGCAGCTTAGCCGGGGTATATGAGCAGTTCTTC.

This chain joins TRBV4-1 and TRBJ2-7, with 8 bases matching TRBD2. The germline gives CDR1 MGHRA, CDR2 YSYEKL. This CDR3 spans 13 amino acids. Unmatched junction bases numbered 3, after V lost 2 bases and J lost 6 bases. The CDR3 nucleotides read TGCGCCAGCAGCCAAAGCGGGAGTTCCGAGCAGTACTTC. Amino acid sequence: CASSQSGSSEQYF.

The chain carries TRBV30 and TRBJ2-3; TRBD2 matches 15 bases. The V segment lost 3 bases and the J segment 0 bases; nucleotides outside the gene matches: 4. The length of the CDR3 is 17 residues. The germline V gene encodes CDR1 GTSNPN and CDR2 SVGIG (reference sequence). CDR3 in amino acids: CAWRGTSGRLSTDTQYF. CDR3 DNA sequence: TGTGCCTGGAGAGGGACTAGCGGGAGGCTAAGCACAGATACGCAGTATTTT.

This clone came up once. This chain uses TRBV9 with TRBJ2-1; the D gene is possibly TRBD2 (5 bases). The CDR3 runs to 13 residues. Germline loops: CDR1 SGDLS, CDR2 YYNGEE. With 0 bases removed from V and 6 bases from J, the gap between germline ends came to 7 bases. DNA for the CDR3: TGTGCCAGCAGCGTAGGGACTCTCAATGAGCAGTTCTTC. Amino acid sequence: CASSVGTLNEQFF.

The genes are TRBV7-3 and TRBJ2-7, with 9 bases identical to TRBD2. Germline V CDR1 and CDR2: SGHTA, FQGTGA. This CDR3 spans 17 amino acids. V was clipped by 1 base and J by 4 bases; unmatched bases: 11. The DNA of the CDR3 is TGTGCCAGCAGCTTAAACCCCCGACTGACTAGCGGTTACGAGCAGTACTTC. Amino acids: CASSLNPRLTSGYEQYF.

The chain has TRBV27 and TRBJ2-5, with D perhaps assigned TRBD1 or TRBD2 (5 bases each). CDR1 MNHEY and CDR2 SMNVEV come from the germline V gene (reference sequence). CDR3 size: 14 residues. The V and J ends lost 5 bases and 7 bases respectively, with 17 bases between them. The CDR3 sequence: CASSKAGTRGTQYF. The DNA of the CDR3 is TGTGCCAGCAGTAAAGCCGGGACGAGGGGGACCCAGTACTTC.

This clone was seen only once. This chain joins TRBV14 and TRBJ2-7; D not resolved. The V gene lost 0 bases and the J gene lost 4 bases, with 7 bases spanning the gap. Germline-derived CDR1 and CDR2 are SGHDN and FVKESK. The CDR3 runs 13 residues. The CDR3 DNA sequence: TGTGCCAGCAGCCAAGACGGAATTTACGAGCAGTACTTC. Its translation: CASSQDGIYEQYF.

The V call is TRBV18, the J call TRBJ2-3, with unresolved D. V shed 0 bases and J shed 3 bases, with 10 bases lying between them. The germline CDR1 and CDR2 sequences are KGHSH and LQKENI. The CDR3 is 15 amino acids. The CDR3 region is CASSPPPLTTDTQYF. The CDR3, as DNA: TGTGCCAGCTCACCACCGCCACTAACGACAGATACGCAGTATTTT.

This chain connects TRBV6-1 to TRBJ2-7; 7 positions match TRBD1. Germline values: CDR1 MNHNS, CDR2 SASEGT. CDR3 length equals 12 residues. The trim removed 7 bases at V and 5 bases at J, leaving 5 bases unmatched. In DNA, the CDR3 is TGTGCCAGCAAGGACAGGTCAAACGAGCAGTACTTC. The encoded protein is CASKDRSNEQYF.

This chain connects TRBV2 to TRBJ1-1; D is unresolved. V gave up 7 bases and J gave up 1 base, with 10 bases separating them. Germline lookup yields CDR1 SNHLY and CDR2 FYNNEI. The CDR3 has 13 amino acids. CDR3 residues: CASTVAENTEAFF. In DNA form, the CDR3 reads TGTGCCAGCACAGTGGCGGAGAACACTGAAGCTTTCTTT.

The chain employs TRBV4-1 and TRBJ1-1; D unclear. Per the germline V gene, CDR1 is MGHRA and CDR2 is YSYEKL. This CDR3 spans 11 amino acids. Trimming removed 4 bases at V and 3 bases at J, with 3 bases between. The CDR3 spells CASSRDTEAFF. In DNA, the CDR3 is TGCGCCAGCAGCCGGGACACTGAAGCTTTCTTT.

The chain recombines TRBV18 with TRBJ2-1; D could derive from TRBD1 or TRBD2 (5 bases each). Germline loops: CDR1 KGHSH, CDR2 LQKENI. This CDR3 spans 13 amino acids. V dropped 0 bases and J dropped 12 bases, with 12 bases sitting between them. CDR3 coding DNA: TGTGCCAGCTCACCACCGTCTAGGGGAGCGCAGTTCTTC. This translates into CASSPPSRGAQFF.

The CDR3 DNA follows: TGTGCCTGGAAACAGGAAGGGGGCTATACTGAAGCTTTCTTT. Encoded protein: CAWKQEGGYTEAFF. This chain joins TRBV30 and TRBJ1-1; 7 positions match TRBD1. This CDR3 has 14 amino acids. With 4 bases clipped from V and 5 bases from J, the junction kept 10 bases outside the gene matches. CDR1 GTSNPN and CDR2 SVGIG come from the germline V gene (reference sequence).

The J gene is TRBJ1-5, the V gene TRBV6-1; D unclear. The V and J ends lost 6 bases and 0 bases respectively, with 6 bases between them. The germline V gene encodes CDR1 MNHNS and CDR2 SASEGT. This CDR3 spans 13 amino acids. The CDR3 loop is CASSINSNQPQHF. In DNA form, the CDR3 reads TGTGCCAGCAGCATCAATAGCAATCAGCCCCAGCATTTT.

As to this clone: In the same sample, other DNA sequences code for this CDR3. The rearrangement links TRBV4-1 to TRBJ2-3; D remains unclear. Germline CDR1 is MGHRA and CDR2 is YSYEKL. Trimming removed 0 bases at V and 1 base at J, with 8 bases between. This CDR3 is 15 amino acids long. The DNA of the CDR3 is TGCGCCAGCAGCCAAGAATTGGCCGGCACAGATACGCAGTATTTT. The encoded protein is CASSQELAGTDTQYF.

The chain uses TRBV5-1 and TRBJ2-1; TRBD1 agrees at 10 bases. V lost 2 bases and J lost 3; bases outside the gene matches: 2. The germline V gene has CDR1 SGHRS and CDR2 YFSETQ. This CDR3 is built from 15 residues. The CDR3 spells CASSFGTGDYNEQFF. The CDR3 DNA reads as TGCGCCAGCAGCTTCGGGACAGGGGACTACAATGAGCAGTTCTTC.

The chain recombines TRBV6-1 with TRBJ1-4; possible D gene TRBD1, 6 bases. Looked up from germline, CDR1 is MNHNS and CDR2 is SASEGT. Trimming took off 6 bases at V and 8 bases at J, with 10 bases between the two ends. This CDR3 region has 12 residues. The CDR3 sequence is CASRQGGEKLFF. The CDR3 DNA follows: TGTGCCAGCAGACAGGGAGGAGAAAAACTGTTTTTT.

This clone was recorded only once. The V gene is TRBV15, the J gene TRBJ2-5, with D possibly TRBD2 on 6 matching bases. The CDR3 sequence is 14 residues long. The germline V gene has CDR1 LNHNV and CDR2 YYDKDF (reference sequence). The germline V and J ends were trimmed by 4 bases and 5 bases, with 14 bases remaining between them. The CDR3 DNA follows: TGTGCCACCAGCACTGGTGGAGGGGTTGAGACCCAGTACTTC. Protein product: CATSTGGGVETQYF.

The CDR3 spells CASKSPQTGEQYF. For the CDR3, the DNA is TGTGCCAGCAAGTCACCTCAGACAGGCGAGCAGTACTTC. This chain joins TRBV19 and TRBJ2-7; weak D call: TRBD1 (6 bases). V lost 9 bases and J lost 6, with 18 bases in between. The germline gives CDR1 LNHDA, CDR2 SQIVND (reference sequence). The CDR3 is 13 amino acids.

The chain uses TRBV5-1 and TRBJ1-2, with D possibly TRBD1 on 6 matching bases. Trimming stripped 1 base from V and 8 bases from J, with 9 bases between. The CDR3 sequence is 12 residues long. Germline CDR1 reads SGHRS; CDR2 reads YFSETQ. The CDR3 DNA is TGCGCCAGCAGCTTGACAGGGTGGGGCTACACCTTC. It is translated as CASSLTGWGYTF.

CDR3 amino acids: CASSEPPDSSYEQYF. The CDR3 DNA is TGTGCCAGCAGTGAACCGCCAGACAGCTCCTACGAGCAGTACTTC. This sequence joins TRBV6-1 and TRBJ2-7; D perhaps matches TRBD1 (5 bases). The CDR3 extends over 15 amino acids. The germline V gene encodes CDR1 MNHNS and CDR2 SASEGT. The V end was cut by 2 bases, the J end by 0 bases, with 11 bases between.

The rearrangement joins TRBV6-1 to TRBJ1-2; D call uncertain. Germline V gene lookup returns CDR1 MNHNS and CDR2 SASEGT. The V end lost 3 bases, the J end lost 0 bases, and 14 bases lay between the germline ends. CDR3 size: 16 residues. The CDR3 is CASSDKGKASNYGYTF. The CDR3 DNA sequence: TGTGCCAGCAGTGATAAGGGAAAAGCTTCTAACTATGGCTACACCTTC.

The chain combines TRBV9 with TRBJ2-7; the match to TRBD2 covers 10 bases. This CDR3 comprises 15 residues. Germline trimming cut 0 bases from V and 4 bases from J; bases unmatched to any gene: 4. Germline CDR1 and CDR2: SGDLS and YYNGEE. In DNA, the CDR3 is TGTGCCAGCAGCGTAGCAGCGGGGGGGCTATACGAGCAGTACTTC. Protein sequence: CASSVAAGGLYEQYF.

This chain joins TRBV30 and TRBJ1-5; 8 bases line up with TRBD1. The germline V gene has CDR1 GTSNPN and CDR2 SVGIG (reference sequence). With 2 bases clipped from V and 7 bases from J, the junction kept 7 bases outside the gene matches. This CDR3 comprises 14 residues. CDR3 sequence: CAWSLSGGRQPQHF. The CDR3, as DNA: TGTGCCTGGAGTTTATCAGGGGGCAGACAGCCCCAGCATTTT.

The CDR3 DNA is TGTGCCAGCAGTTTTAGCGGGGGGGGTTACAATGAGCAGTTCTTC. Its translation is CASSFSGGGYNEQFF. The gene calls are TRBV6-5 and TRBJ2-1, with 11 bases matching TRBD2. Germline values: CDR1 MNHEY, CDR2 SVGAGI. The CDR3 length is 15 residues. Trimming at V came to 4 bases and at J to 4 bases, leaving 3 bases not matched to a gene.

The chain couples TRBV7-8 to TRBJ1-5; the match to TRBD1 covers 10 bases. The CDR3 is 18 amino acids. Germline loops: CDR1 SGHVS, CDR2 FQNEAQ. Trimming took 0 bases from V and 6 from J; bases not matched to a gene: 11. The DNA for the CDR3 is TGTGCCAGCAGCTTAGCGGTGGGGACAGGGGAGTTGGGTCAGCCCCAGCATTTT. Amino acids: CASSLAVGTGELGQPQHF. The variable domain in full, with the rest retrieved from reference TRBV7-8 and TRBJ1-5, is GAGVSQSPRYKVAKRGQDVALRCDPISGHVSLFWYQQALGQGPEFLTYFQNEAQLDKSGLPSDRFFAERPEGSVSTLKIQRTQQEDSAVYLCASSLAVGTGELGQPQHFGDGTRLSIL.

The chain has TRBV5-6 and TRBJ2-1, with 7 bases fitting TRBD2. CDR3 length: 15 amino acids. Germline-derived CDR1 and CDR2 are SGHDT and YYEEEE. With 0 bases clipped from V and 4 bases from J, the junction kept 4 bases outside the gene matches. For the CDR3, the DNA is TGTGCCAGCAGCTTGGAGTCTAGCGGATACAATGAGCAGTTCTTC. Translated: CASSLESSGYNEQFF.